The 14 T cell receptor beta chains reported below all come from one sample, sequenced in a study of beta chain features in type 1 diabetes. TCRB transcripts that were expressed got sequenced, as all of the isolated RNA had been reverse transcribed. Only in-frame clones appear in the TCRdb table, and some are missing; sequencing was by immunoSEQ multiplex PCR. The sample records approximately 38,000 clones, around 60% being singletons. Input material: Tregs from blood. These receptors all stem from a woman in her 30s in good health.

The V gene is TRBV18, the J gene TRBJ2-3, with 12 nucleotides matching TRBD2. The CDR3 contains 16 residues. J gave up 4 bases and V 3 bases, and 5 bases lay outside the gene matches. The germline V gene encodes CDR1 KGHSH and CDR2 LQKENI. For the CDR3, the DNA is TGTGCCAGCTCACCCAGGACTAGCGGGATTTCAGATACGCAGTATTTT. The encoded protein is CASSPRTSGISDTQYF.

The rearrangement uses TRBV5-1 and TRBJ1-1, with D perhaps matching TRBD1 (5 bases). The germline V gene has CDR1 SGHRS and CDR2 YFSETQ. V lost 7 bases and J 0 bases, leaving 16 bases between the germline ends. The CDR3 contains 15 residues. In nucleotides, the CDR3 is TGCGCCAGCGGTAAGACGACAGCCATGAACACTGAAGCTTTCTTT. Residues: CASGKTTAMNTEAFF.

This chain links TRBV5-1 with TRBJ2-3; the D is unclear. Between the trimmed V and J ends, which lost 1 base and 2 bases, there was a span of 8 bases. This CDR3 is built from 14 residues. The V gene's germline CDR1 is SGHRS and CDR2 YFSETQ. Here the CDR3 DNA reads TGCGCCAGCAGCTTGACTGCCCCCACAGATACGCAGTATTTT. Its translation: CASSLTAPTDTQYF.

The chain is built from TRBV7-2 and TRBJ2-1; 7 bases align to TRBD2. The CDR3 totals 14 residues. V lost 7 bases, J lost 6 bases, and 9 bases stayed unmatched. CDR1 is SGHTA, CDR2 FQGNSA, per germline. CDR3 bases: TGTGCCAGCACCCGCAGACTAGCCTCCAATGAGCAGTTCTTC. Protein product: CASTRRLASNEQFF.

V gene TRBV5-4 combines with J gene TRBJ2-3; D possibly corresponds to TRBD2 (6 bases). The V gene's germline CDR1 is SGHNT and CDR2 YYREEE (reference sequence). CDR3 length: 15 residues. V was trimmed by 3 bases and J by 5 bases, leaving 16 bases between them. CDR3: CASSSPQTSRDTQYF. The CDR3, as DNA: TGTGCCAGCAGCTCCCCCCAGACTAGTAGAGATACGCAGTATTTT.

The J gene is TRBJ2-7, the V gene TRBV25-1; weak D call: TRBD2 (7 bases). The germline V and J ends were trimmed by 1 base and 2 bases, with 15 bases remaining between them. This CDR3 has 16 amino acids. Per germline, CDR1 MGHDK and CDR2 SYGVNS. For the CDR3, the DNA is TGTGCCAGCAGTGAATGGGGGGGACAAGGGGCCTACGAGCAGTACTTC. It codes for CASSEWGGQGAYEQYF.

The gene calls are TRBV6-5 and TRBJ2-7, with a possible D match to TRBD2 (6 bases). Trimming left V 5 bases short and J 0 bases short, with 11 bases between. The germline CDR1 and CDR2 sequences are MNHEY and SVGAGI. The CDR3 length is 14 residues. CDR3 sequence (DNA): TGTGCCAGCAGTCGCGGGGTGAGCTCCTACGAGCAGTACTTC. Its protein product is CASSRGVSSYEQYF.

V and J are TRBV7-3 and TRBJ2-2; perhaps TRBD1 as D (5 bases). V lost 1 base to trimming and J lost 6 bases, with 12 bases between them. CDR3 length: 15 residues. Germline V gene lookup returns CDR1 SGHTA and CDR2 FQGTGA. The CDR3 loop reads CASSLMGPRAGELFF. CDR3 DNA sequence: TGTGCCAGCAGCTTAATGGGGCCCCGCGCCGGGGAGCTGTTTTTT. Variable domain in full (rest from reference TRBV7-3 and TRBJ2-2): GAGVSQTPSNKVTEKGKYVELRCDPISGHTALYWYRQSLGQGPEFLIYFQGTGAADDSGLPNDRFFAVRPEGSVSTLKIQRTERGDSAVYLCASSLMGPRAGELFFGEGSRLTVL.

The rearrangement joins TRBV30 to TRBJ2-1; tentative D call: TRBD1 (5 bases). The CDR3 covers 14 residues. Germline V gene sequence: CDR1 GTSNPN, CDR2 SVGIG (reference sequence). Trimming removed 0 bases at V and 8 bases at J, with 14 bases between. The CDR3 is CAWSVPDRGYEQFF. The CDR3 DNA reads TGTGCCTGGAGTGTTCCCGATAGGGGTTATGAGCAGTTCTTC.

The V and J genes are TRBV9 and TRBJ1-6; no clear D. V was shortened by 3 bases and J by 0 bases, with 13 bases between the two germline ends. This CDR3 has 17 amino acids. CDR1 is SGDLS and CDR2 is YYNGEE in the germline V gene. The CDR3 sequence is CASSGPEQSSYNSPLHF. Here the CDR3 DNA reads TGTGCCAGCAGCGGTCCCGAACAGTCCTCCTATAATTCACCCCTCCACTTT.

V and J are TRBV7-9 and TRBJ2-5; a weak D match, TRBD1 (7 bases). The CDR3 loop spans 15 amino acids. Trimming took 5 bases from V and 4 from J, leaving 17 bases between them. The V gene's germline CDR1 is SEHNR and CDR2 FQNEAQ (reference sequence). CDR3: CASSQDRGRGETQYF. CDR3 coding DNA: TGTGCCAGCAGCCAGGATAGGGGGCGGGGAGAGACCCAGTACTTC.

In its sample, this clone was seen a few times. This sequence joins TRBV7-9 and TRBJ2-7; TRBD1 aligns across 8 bases. The V gene's germline CDR1 is SEHNR and CDR2 FQNEAQ (reference sequence). V trimming: 3 bases; J trimming: 4 bases; junction bases outside the gene matches: 8. The CDR3 is made up of 15 amino acids. CDR3 sequence: CASSFSGQVNYEQYF. The CDR3 DNA follows: TGTGCCAGCAGCTTTTCGGGACAGGTAAATTACGAGCAGTACTTC.

The rearrangement uses TRBV5-4 and TRBJ2-5, with 9 nucleotides matching TRBD1. With V trimmed by 4 bases and J by 4 bases, 8 bases remained unmatched. CDR3 length: 15 amino acids. Looked up from germline, CDR1 is SGHNT and CDR2 is YYREEE (reference sequence). DNA of the CDR3: TGTGCCAGCAGCCGCGGGACAGGGAGTCGAGAGACCCAGTACTTC. Its protein product is CASSRGTGSRETQYF.

The chain recombines TRBV14 with TRBJ2-7; no clear D gene. The germline gives CDR1 SGHDN, CDR2 FVKESK. The germline V and J ends were trimmed by 3 bases and 0 bases, with 3 bases remaining between them. The CDR3 contains 12 residues. Here the CDR3 reads CASSHSSYEQYF. For the CDR3, the DNA is TGTGCCAGCAGCCACAGCTCCTACGAGCAGTACTTC.